The sequence of this T cell receptor beta chain was determined in a study of T cell responses to AZD1222 COVID-19 vaccine. CDR3 length: 12 residues. Germline values: CDR1 SGHAT, CDR2 FQNNGV. Trimming stripped 3 bases from V and 7 bases from J, with 9 bases between. Concerning this clone: The antigen remains undetermined.

Overall study findings and caveats: Within unmutated variant regions lay the reported targets of nearly half of spike-specific TCRs. With dominance at 160-218 and 743-854, vaccine-associated CD4 TCRs spanned spike. Only a handful of AZD1222 recipients were seropositive at baseline.

Repertoires were generated with immunoSEQ multiplex PCR, while TCRdb's copy carries only in-frame clones and drops some. Of about 140,000 clones listed, about 89% are singletons. This chain connects TRBV11-2 to TRBJ1-1, with no clear D. The source is an adult in good health. Here the sequenced sample was peripheral blood, taken on day 0 of AZD1222 vaccination. The CDR3 DNA reads TGTGCCAGCAGCTTTTTGGCCTATGAAGCTTTCTTT. Its translation is CASSFLAYEAFF.